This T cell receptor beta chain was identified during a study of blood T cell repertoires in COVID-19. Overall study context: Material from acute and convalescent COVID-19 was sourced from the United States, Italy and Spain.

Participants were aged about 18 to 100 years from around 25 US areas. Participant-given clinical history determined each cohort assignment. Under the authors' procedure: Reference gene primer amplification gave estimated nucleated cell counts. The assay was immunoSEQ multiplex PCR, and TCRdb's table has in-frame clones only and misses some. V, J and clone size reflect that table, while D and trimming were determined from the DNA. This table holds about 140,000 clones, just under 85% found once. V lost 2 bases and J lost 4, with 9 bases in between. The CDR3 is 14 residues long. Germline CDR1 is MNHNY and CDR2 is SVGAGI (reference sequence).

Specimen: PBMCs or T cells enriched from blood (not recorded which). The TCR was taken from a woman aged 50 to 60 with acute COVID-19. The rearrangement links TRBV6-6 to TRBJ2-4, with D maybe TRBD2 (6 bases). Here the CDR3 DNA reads TGTGCCAGCAGTTACCAAAGCGGGAAAAACATTCAGTACTTC. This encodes CASSYQSGKNIQYF.